Listed here are 30 T cell receptor beta chains from one sample, sequenced in a study of T cells in Graves' hyperthyroidism and ophthalmopathy (dated by TCRdb to about 2019). Library generation was performed with multiplex PCR. The reads were generated on an Illumina HiSeq 2000. The TCR beta CDR3 regions were amplified from the RNA transcripts. For the first round of RT-PCR on the TCR CDR3, the HTBI primer set was used together with the Qiagen OneStep RT-PCR kit. TCRdb itself trimmed the public reads at Q25 with fastp, ran MiXCR and retained productive beta chains. A single entry per CDR3 protein holds the most common genes and DNA from its merged rows. This sample comprises roughly 170,000 distinct CDR3 sequences, about 18% of them detected only once. Of the sample, 25% to 30% is held by the ten largest clones. Input material: blood. The receptors come from a woman aged 45-59 years with Graves' hyperthyroidism.

This clonotype showed up many times. This chain uses TRBV10-3 with TRBJ2-1; 7 nucleotides agree with TRBD1. CDR3 length: 15 amino acids. Germline trimming cut 5 bases from V and 4 bases from J; bases unmatched to any gene: 8. CDR1 and CDR2 (germline): ENHRY, SYGVKD. The CDR3 DNA reads as TGTGCCATCAGTCGAGGGGGCGCGGTATACAATGAGCAGTTCTTC. Protein sequence: CAISRGGAVYNEQFF.

In its sample, this clonotype was seen many times. The chain joins TRBV2 to TRBJ2-7, with TRBD1 matching over 7 bases. The CDR3 spans 13 residues. The V segment lost 4 bases and the J segment 5 bases; nucleotides outside the gene matches: 5. From germline, CDR1 is SNHLY and CDR2 FYNNEI. The CDR3 loop reads CASSGRGLNEQYF. DNA for the CDR3: TGTGCCAGCAGTGGTAGGGGGCTGAACGAGCAGTACTTC.

The table lists this clonotype with a few counts. J is TRBJ2-2 and V is TRBV3-1; 8 nucleotides align to TRBD2. Trimming at V came to 5 bases and at J to 6 bases, leaving 14 bases not matched to a gene. The CDR3 has 17 residues. Germline loops: CDR1 LGHDT, CDR2 YNNKEL (reference sequence). In DNA, the CDR3 is TGTGCCAGCAGCGTCTGGGCCAGCGGGGGCGGTGCCGGGGAGCTGTTTTTT. Protein product: CASSVWASGGGAGELFF.

The table lists this clonotype with many counts. The chain links TRBV5-1 to TRBJ1-5, with D possibly matching TRBD1 (5 bases). Germline V gives CDR1 SGHRS, CDR2 YFSETQ. The CDR3 totals 13 residues. Trimming stripped 5 bases from V and 3 bases from J, with 9 bases between. The CDR3 reads CASRGRDNQPQHF. CDR3 sequence (DNA): TGCGCCAGCAGGGGACGGGACAATCAGCCCCAGCATTTT.

The chain carries TRBV4-1 and TRBJ2-5; D perhaps matches TRBD1 (6 bases). Germline V lookup: CDR1 MGHRA, CDR2 YSYEKL. CDR3 size: 16 residues. V lost 4 bases to trimming and J lost 1 base, with 16 bases between them. CDR3 in amino acids: CASSPNPGQIQETQYF. CDR3 DNA: TGCGCCAGCAGCCCGAACCCGGGACAAATCCAAGAGACCCAGTACTTC.

This clonotype came up many times. V gene TRBV6-1 combines with J gene TRBJ1-1, with 10 nucleotides matching TRBD1. Germline V gives CDR1 MNHNS, CDR2 SASEGT. The CDR3 totals 15 residues. Unmatched junction bases numbered 7, after V lost 5 bases and J lost 4 bases. The CDR3 coding sequence is TGTGCCAGCAGTCCGGGGGACAGGGGAGGCACTGAAGCTTTCTTT. Translating gives CASSPGDRGGTEAFF.

This clonotype was recorded at least ten times. The chain uses TRBV19 and TRBJ2-3; TRBD1 matches at 7 bases. This CDR3 contains 15 residues. With V trimmed by 6 bases and J by 5 bases, 11 bases remained unmatched. CDR1 LNHDA and CDR2 SQIVND come from the germline V gene (reference sequence). This CDR3 reads CASSPRQGGGDTQYF. In DNA form, the CDR3 reads TGTGCCAGTAGCCCCCGACAGGGCGGTGGAGATACGCAGTATTTT.

This clonotype was picked up many times. The V gene is TRBV10-3, the J gene TRBJ1-4; D call uncertain. V was clipped by 11 bases and J by 10 bases, with 14 bases between them. CDR1 and CDR2 (germline): ENHRY, SYGVKD. The CDR3 covers 11 residues. CDR3 DNA sequence: TGTGCCCTAGGCATTGGCGGAAAACTGTTTTTT. This sequence encodes CALGIGGKLFF.

The sample holds many counts of this clonotype. The CDR3 loop is CASSRDRGPYEQYF. Written as DNA, the CDR3 is TGTGCCAGCTCCCGGGACAGGGGGCCCTACGAGCAGTACTTC. The rearrangement uses TRBV7-9 and TRBJ2-7; 12 bases are shared with TRBD1. Germline V CDR1 and CDR2: SEHNR, FQNEAQ (reference sequence). V lost 8 bases and J lost 2; bases outside the gene matches: 4. This CDR3 contains 14 residues.

This clonotype was seen at least ten times. One junction end disagrees with the germline gene, perhaps due to a read error. V is TRBV5-1 and J is TRBJ2-5; D ambiguous. The CDR3 has 11 residues. Germline values: CDR1 SGHRS, CDR2 YFSETQ. This CDR3 reads CASSLAETQYF. Written as DNA, the CDR3 is TGTGCCAGCAGCTTAGCTGAGACCCAGTACTTC.

This clonotype was recorded a few times. The J gene is TRBJ2-5, the V gene TRBV4-1; 10 nucleotides line up with TRBD1. Germline V CDR1 and CDR2: MGHRA, YSYEKL. The J segment lost 4 bases and the V segment lost 3 bases, leaving 8 bases of the junction unmatched. The CDR3 has 16 amino acids. The CDR3 region has the DNA TGCGCCAGCAGCCATCCTCGACAGGGGGCTGGAGAGACCCAGTACTTC. Its protein is CASSHPRQGAGETQYF.

This clonotype was detected only a few times. The chain combines TRBV10-3 with TRBJ2-1; the D is unclear. V was clipped by 3 bases and J by 6 bases, with 12 bases between them. CDR3 length: 14 amino acids. Germline V CDR1 and CDR2: ENHRY, SYGVKD. The CDR3 region is CAISETTIINEQFF. The DNA of the CDR3 is TGTGCCATCAGTGAAACTACTATTATCAATGAGCAGTTCTTC.

The gene calls are TRBV14 and TRBJ1-1, with D possibly TRBD1 on 6 matching bases. The CDR3 sequence is 23 residues long. V gave up 8 bases and J gave up 0 bases, with 40 bases separating them. Germline V gene data show CDR1 as SGHDN and CDR2 as FVKESK. CDR3 loop: CASSQISYGVTKGVSRLNTEAFF. Here the CDR3 DNA reads TGTGCCAGCTCCCAAATATCATATGGCGTAACGAAGGGGGTTTCACGATTGAACACTGAAGCTTTCTTT.

The rearrangement uses TRBV20-1 and TRBJ2-1, with no clear D. Trimming took off 6 bases at V and 6 bases at J, with 9 bases between the two ends. The CDR3 has 11 residues. Germline CDR1 and CDR2: DFQATT and SNEGSKA (reference sequence). For the CDR3, the DNA is TGCAGTGCGAGTCCCACCAATGAGCAGTTCTTC. This translates into CSASPTNEQFF.

This clonotype appeared many times. This chain links TRBV6-2 or TRBV6-3 with TRBJ2-7; 9 positions agree with TRBD1. Germline V gives CDR1 MNHEY, CDR2 SVGEGT. This CDR3 has 15 amino acids. V lost 6 bases and J lost 4; bases outside the gene matches: 10. Here the CDR3 reads CASRPSGTGSYEQYF. CDR3 sequence (DNA): TGTGCCAGCAGACCCTCCGGGACAGGGTCGTACGAGCAGTACTTC.

This clonotype was detected only a few times. The CDR3 region is CASSPSDRVTYNEQFF. The CDR3 region has the DNA TGTGCCAGTAGTCCATCCGACAGGGTAACCTACAATGAGCAGTTCTTC. The chain combines TRBV19 with TRBJ2-1; 7 nucleotides match TRBD1. J lost 2 bases, V lost 5 bases, and 9 bases had no gene match. Germline loops: CDR1 LNHDA, CDR2 SQIVND (reference sequence). The CDR3 sequence is 16 residues long.

This clonotype has just one count. Its ends do not fully match the called genes, so a read error is possible. The gene calls are TRBV7-6 and TRBJ2-3, with 8 bases lining up with TRBD2. This CDR3 is built from 17 residues. Per the germline V gene, CDR1 is SGHVS and CDR2 is FNYEAQ. The CDR3 reads CASSLMARTSRTDTQYF. CDR3 nucleotide sequence: TGCGCCAGCAGCTTAATGGCCCGGACTAGCCGCACAGATACGCAGTATTTT.

The table lists this clonotype with many counts. The chain recombines TRBV29-1 with TRBJ2-7; D is uncertain. V was trimmed by 4 bases and J by 0 bases, leaving 10 bases between them. This CDR3 contains 13 residues. Per the germline V gene, CDR1 is SQVTM and CDR2 is ANQGSEA. The CDR3: CSVVVAYSYEQYF. The CDR3 nucleotides read TGCAGCGTTGTGGTAGCTTACTCCTACGAGCAGTACTTC.

There are many counts of this clonotype. V is TRBV3-1 and J is TRBJ1-2; D is uncertain. V was pared by 3 bases and J by 5 bases, with 13 bases between. Germline values: CDR1 LGHDT, CDR2 YNNKEL (reference sequence). The CDR3 extends over 14 amino acids. The CDR3 loop is CASSQRRTDYGYTF. The CDR3 DNA reads as TGTGCCAGCAGCCAGCGACGGACTGATTATGGCTACACCTTC.

CDR3 nucleotides: TGTGCCAGCTCACCGTTACAGGTTGAGCAGTTCTTC. Protein product: CASSPLQVEQFF. The chain carries TRBV18 and TRBJ2-1, with D perhaps TRBD1 (5 bases). The ends were cut back, 3 bases at V and 9 bases at J, with 9 bases in the middle. The V gene's germline CDR1 is KGHSH and CDR2 LQKENI. The CDR3 sequence is 12 residues long. Together with reference TRBV18 and TRBJ2-1, the CDR3 gives the full variable domain: NAGVMQNPRHLVRRRGQEARLRCSPMKGHSHVYWYRQLPEEGLKFMVYLQKENIIDESGMPKERFSAEFPKEGPSILRIQQVVRGDSAAYFCASSPLQVEQFFGPGTRLTVL.

At least ten counts were recorded for this clonotype. This chain uses TRBV28 with TRBJ1-1; 9 bases map to TRBD1. CDR1 is MDHEN, CDR2 SYDVKM, per germline. V gave up 6 bases and J gave up 1 base; unmatched junction bases: 0. This CDR3 has 13 amino acids. The CDR3 DNA sequence: TGTGCCAGCAGGGGACAGGGGAACACTGAAGCTTTCTTT. Its translation: CASRGQGNTEAFF.

This clonotype has at least ten counts. V is TRBV27 and J is TRBJ2-1; D may be TRBD1 or TRBD2 (5 bases each). The CDR3 extends over 13 amino acids. Germline values: CDR1 MNHEY, CDR2 SMNVEV (reference sequence). The V and J ends lost 2 bases and 7 bases respectively, with 9 bases between them. This chain's CDR3 is CASSLLGENEQFF. The CDR3 DNA reads TGTGCCAGCAGTTTACTGGGGGAAAATGAGCAGTTCTTC.

The V and J genes are TRBV5-5 and TRBJ1-4; weak D call: TRBD1 (5 bases). CDR3 length: 16 amino acids. Between the trimmed V and J ends, which lost 1 base and 4 bases, there was a span of 14 bases. Germline V gives CDR1 SGHKS, CDR2 YYEKEE (reference sequence). CDR3 coding DNA: TGTGCCAGCAGCTTGATACGGGTCCAGGGTAATGAAAAACTGTTTTTT. Translation: CASSLIRVQGNEKLFF. Combining the CDR3 with reference TRBV5-5 and TRBJ1-4 gives the whole variable domain DAGVTQSPTHLIKTRGQQVTLRCSPISGHKSVSWYQQVLGQGPQFIFQYYEKEERGRGNFPDRFSARQFPNYSSELNVNALLLGDSALYLCASSLIRVQGNEKLFFGSGTQLSVL.

About this clonotype itself: Being one base from a much bigger clone, this may be a read error. J is TRBJ1-1 and V is TRBV2; D not resolved. V lost 10 bases and J 1 base, leaving 16 bases between the germline ends. The CDR3 covers 14 residues. The germline V gene has CDR1 SNHLY and CDR2 FYNNEI. CDR3 nucleotides: TGTGCCAACACACACTTGACGGCGAACACTGAAGCTTTCTTT. This sequence encodes CANTHLTANTEAFF.

The sample holds many counts of this clonotype. The V and J genes are TRBV6-2 or TRBV6-3 and TRBJ2-1; TRBD1 aligns across 8 bases. The CDR3 runs to 13 residues. CDR1 MNHEY and CDR2 SVGEGT come from the germline V gene. Germline trimming cut 10 bases from V and 3 bases from J; bases unmatched to any gene: 5. Written as DNA, the CDR3 is TGTGCCACCCAGGGACAGGACTACAATGAGCAGTTCTTC. Its translation: CATQGQDYNEQFF.

This clonotype has ten or more counts. The chain employs TRBV27 and TRBJ2-3, with D possibly being TRBD2 (6 bases). CDR3 length equals 15 residues. Trimming pared 4 bases from V and 3 bases from J, leaving 14 bases between. Germline CDR1 reads MNHEY; CDR2 reads SMNVEV (reference sequence). The CDR3 spells CASSSQGGSTDTQYF. CDR3 sequence (DNA): TGTGCCAGCAGTTCTCAGGGAGGTTCGACAGATACGCAGTATTTT.

This clonotype has a count of ten or more. V and J are TRBV13 and TRBJ1-1; D gene uncertain. The germline V gene encodes CDR1 PRHDT and CDR2 FYEKMQ (reference sequence). The CDR3 is 14 amino acids. The V end was cut by 2 bases, the J end by 1 base, with 8 bases between. The CDR3 reads CASSLRESNTEAFF. The CDR3 nucleotides are TGTGCCAGCAGCTTAAGGGAATCGAACACTGAAGCTTTCTTT.

This clonotype was detected many times. This chain connects TRBV27 to TRBJ1-6; maybe TRBD1 (5 bases). Germline CDR1 and CDR2: MNHEY and SMNVEV (reference sequence). V was trimmed by 5 bases and J by 1 base, leaving 9 bases between them. The length of the CDR3 is 15 residues. The CDR3 protein is CASSPGGSYNSPLHF. CDR3 in DNA: TGTGCCAGCAGTCCGGGGGGTTCCTATAATTCACCCCTCCACTTT.

For this clonotype: This sequence may be a read error, since a much larger clone differs from it by one base. CDR3: CASSLGQGPHEQYF. The CDR3 nucleotides are TGCGCCAGCAGCTTGGGACAGGGGCCCCACGAGCAGTACTTC. This rearrangement joins TRBV5-1 to TRBJ2-7, with 8 bases identical to TRBD1. The germline gives CDR1 SGHRS, CDR2 YFSETQ. The CDR3 spans 14 residues. J gave up 5 bases and V 0 bases, and 4 bases lay outside the gene matches.

The chain uses TRBV6-1 and TRBJ2-1; the D gene is possibly TRBD1 (6 bases). Trimming removed 5 bases from V and 9 bases from J, with 14 bases in between. Germline V gene lookup returns CDR1 MNHNS and CDR2 SASEGT. This CDR3 region has 13 residues. The CDR3 protein is CASSLTGLLEQFF. CDR3 coding DNA: TGTGCCAGCAGTTTAACAGGGCTGCTTGAGCAGTTCTTC.